Below are 18 T cell receptor beta chains sequenced from a single sample in a study of shared clonotypes between healthy human individuals. This table comes from immunoSEQ multiplex PCR, and its TCRdb copy is limited to in-frame clones, with some not included. This table has 950,000 to 1,200,000 clones, 70% to 80% appearing once. Sequencing was performed on memory CD4+ T cells from PBMCs. Subset reported: CD45RA-negative fraction. The receptors come from a man younger than 35 in good health. Some clones in this sample may be carry-over from other donors' samples.

This chain connects TRBV11-3 to TRBJ2-2; D is unclear. CDR1 SGHNT and CDR2 YENEEA come from the germline V gene. This CDR3 is built from 13 residues. Trimming shortened V by 5 bases and J by 6 bases, and 10 bases separated the two germline ends. The CDR3 sequence is CASSPTVSGELFF. CDR3 in DNA: TGTGCCAGCAGCCCCACAGTCTCCGGGGAGCTGTTTTTT.

This clone is a singleton in its sample. The chain uses TRBV19 and TRBJ2-7; D not certain. V was pared by 3 bases and J by 6 bases, with 9 bases between. The CDR3 sequence is 12 residues long. Germline loops: CDR1 LNHDA, CDR2 SQIVND (reference sequence). The CDR3 here is CASSIRFGEQYF. The CDR3, as DNA: TGTGCCAGTAGTATTCGATTCGGCGAGCAGTACTTC.

V usage is TRBV7-2 and J usage is TRBJ2-3, with TRBD2 matching 9 bases. The V gene end was trimmed by 4 bases and the J gene end by 0 bases; junction bases not matched to a gene: 5. The CDR3 has 16 amino acids. CDR1 is SGHTA and CDR2 is FQGNSA in the germline V gene. The CDR3 loop is CASSSGLASSTDTQYF. The DNA for the CDR3 is TGTGCCAGCAGCTCTGGACTAGCGAGCAGCACAGATACGCAGTATTTT.

The chain is built from TRBV5-1 and TRBJ2-2, with TRBD2 as a possible D gene (6 bases). The germline V and J ends were trimmed by 1 base and 0 bases, with 10 bases remaining between them. This CDR3 has 16 residues. CDR1 and CDR2 (germline): SGHRS, YFSETQ. DNA for the CDR3: TGCGCCAGCAGCTTGATGGGCGGGACGAACACCGGGGAGCTGTTTTTT. Amino acids: CASSLMGGTNTGELFF. Supplemented by reference TRBV5-1 and TRBJ2-2, the full variable domain reads KAGVTQTPRYLIKTRGQQVTLSCSPISGHRSVSWYQQTPGQGLQFLFEYFSETQRNKGNFPGRFSGRQFSNSRSEMNVSTLELGDSALYLCASSLMGGTNTGELFFGEGSRLTVL.

The V and J genes are TRBV9 and TRBJ2-2; D might be TRBD1 (6 bases). The germline gives CDR1 SGDLS, CDR2 YYNGEE. The CDR3 length is 17 residues. V was clipped by 1 base and J by 0 bases, with 13 bases between them. The CDR3 nucleotides read TGTGCCAGCAGCGTACTCCCCGGACAGTCGAACACCGGGGAGCTGTTTTTT. This sequence encodes CASSVLPGQSNTGELFF.

In its sample, this clone was seen many times. The J gene is TRBJ1-1, the V gene TRBV2; a possible D gene is TRBD1 (5 bases). CDR1 SNHLY and CDR2 FYNNEI come from the germline V gene. Between the trimmed V and J ends, which lost 7 bases and 1 base, there was a span of 13 bases. The CDR3 loop spans 14 amino acids. The CDR3 spells CASTFSTANTEAFF. The DNA for the CDR3 is TGTGCCAGCACCTTCTCGACAGCGAACACTGAAGCTTTCTTT.

Details on this clone: The sample contains more than one DNA sequence encoding this CDR3. This chain links TRBV6-1 with TRBJ1-2; D remains ambiguous. This CDR3 spans 14 amino acids. With 5 bases removed from V and 8 bases from J, the gap between germline ends came to 18 bases. CDR1 and CDR2 (germline): MNHNS, SASEGT. The CDR3 DNA sequence: TGTGCCAGCAGTCCCTGGTCGCCCGGCAGGGGCTACACCTTC. This codes for CASSPWSPGRGYTF.

The chain uses TRBV6-1 and TRBJ1-2; D unresolved. CDR1 MNHNS and CDR2 SASEGT come from the germline V gene. Trimming took off 6 bases at V and 8 bases at J, with 16 bases between the two ends. This CDR3 region has 13 residues. For the CDR3, the DNA is TGTGCCAGCAGGGCGGCGGGCGAAAGAGGCTACACCTTC. Protein product: CASRAAGERGYTF.

The rearrangement uses TRBV7-2 and TRBJ2-1, with TRBD2 matching 10 bases. The ends lost 1 base at V and 4 bases at J; junction bases unmatched: 7. Germline CDR1 SGHTA, CDR2 FQGNSA. This CDR3 region has 17 residues. The CDR3 DNA reads as TGTGCCAGCAGCTTAGTGGGAAGGACTAGCGGTTACAATGAGCAGTTCTTC. It codes for CASSLVGRTSGYNEQFF. The variable domain in full, completed from reference TRBV7-2 and TRBJ2-1, reads GAGVSQSPSNKVTEKGKDVELRCDPISGHTALYWYRQSLGQGLEFLIYFQGNSAPDKSGLPSDRFSAERTGGSVSTLTIQRTQQEDSAVYLCASSLVGRTSGYNEQFFGPGTRLTVL.

The chain uses TRBV6-5 and TRBJ2-7, with D unclear. Germline loops: CDR1 MNHEY, CDR2 SVGAGI. V shed 5 bases and J shed 2 bases, with 4 bases lying between them. CDR3 length: 11 residues. The CDR3 region is CASSGAYEQYF. The CDR3 nucleotides are TGTGCCAGCAGTGGGGCCTACGAGCAGTACTTC.

The chain couples TRBV12-5 to TRBJ1-2, with 9 nucleotides matching TRBD1. CDR1 is LGHNT, CDR2 FRNRAP, per germline. V was pared by 7 bases and J by 4 bases, with 16 bases of the junction left unmatched. This CDR3 has 17 residues. The CDR3 sequence: CASVPARQGGWSYGYTF. CDR3 sequence (DNA): TGTGCTAGTGTCCCTGCCCGACAGGGGGGATGGTCCTATGGCTACACCTTC.

The gene calls are TRBV30 and TRBJ2-3, with 9 positions matching TRBD2. This CDR3 spans 14 amino acids. Germline assignment: CDR1 GTSNPN and CDR2 SVGIG (reference sequence). The V and J ends lost 3 bases and 5 bases, in that order; junction bases with no gene match: 6. The CDR3 coding sequence is TGTGCCTGGAGCTTAGCGGGAGCCAGAGATACGCAGTATTTT. Its translation: CAWSLAGARDTQYF.

V gene TRBV7-9 combines with J gene TRBJ2-3, with 8 positions matching TRBD2. Trimming at V came to 5 bases and at J to 4 bases, leaving 8 bases not matched to a gene. Germline CDR1 SEHNR, CDR2 FQNEAQ (reference sequence). The CDR3 contains 15 residues. As DNA, the CDR3 is TGTGCCAGCAGCCTCGGGAGGGAGTGGGCAGATACGCAGTATTTT. This codes for CASSLGREWADTQYF.

The chain recombines TRBV10-3 with TRBJ1-1; a weak D match, TRBD1 (5 bases). CDR3 length equals 14 residues. Germline CDR1 reads ENHRY; CDR2 reads SYGVKD. V dropped 6 bases and J dropped 5 bases, with 16 bases sitting between them. The CDR3 sequence is CAIRATTGRTEAFF. CDR3 nucleotides: TGTGCCATCAGAGCCACAACGGGACGTACTGAAGCTTTCTTT.

The CDR3 nucleotides are TGTGCCAGCAGTGCATACCCGACAGGGATTTATGGCTACACCTTC. It encodes CASSAYPTGIYGYTF. V gene TRBV6-1 combines with J gene TRBJ1-2; 7 positions match TRBD1. V was pared by 4 bases and J by 5 bases, with 10 bases of the junction left unmatched. The CDR3 runs 15 residues. The germline V gene has CDR1 MNHNS and CDR2 SASEGT.

This clone appeared a single time. J is TRBJ1-1 and V is TRBV4-3; D uncertain. V dropped 10 bases and J dropped 5 bases, with 23 bases sitting between them. Germline V gives CDR1 LGHNA, CDR2 YSLEER. The CDR3 has 15 amino acids. CDR3 DNA: TGCGCCAAACCCGCGCGGTGGGCCCCGGGGACTGAAGCTTTCTTT. This sequence encodes CAKPARWAPGTEAFF.

V is TRBV12-5 and J is TRBJ1-2; 8 bases are a match to TRBD1. This CDR3 has 15 amino acids. The V segment lost 10 bases and the J segment 2 bases; nucleotides outside the gene matches: 12. The germline gives CDR1 LGHNT, CDR2 FRNRAP. The CDR3 DNA is TGTGCTACTCTTCTCCGACAGGGGCGAAACTATGGCTACACCTTC. Protein product: CATLLRQGRNYGYTF.

V gene TRBV9 combines with J gene TRBJ2-1; D tentatively reads TRBD1 or TRBD2 (5 bases each). The CDR3 is 15 residues long. Looked up from germline, CDR1 is SGDLS and CDR2 is YYNGEE. V was cut by 3 bases and J by 8 bases, with 18 bases left in between. The CDR3 here is CASSAGDRKVDEQFF. The CDR3 DNA sequence: TGTGCCAGCAGCGCCGGGGACCGCAAGGTGGATGAGCAGTTCTTC.